The 23 T cell receptor beta chains listed next were all sequenced from one sample in a study of T-cell reconstitution after alpha-beta-depleted transplantation in children. A library of TCRbeta sequences, prepared with unique molecular identifiers, was generated. One entry per CDR3 protein results from TCRdb running MiXCR on the PCR reads. The sample includes a few hundred thousand distinct CDR3 sequences, 15% to 20% of them seen just once. The sample in question was PBMCs, mostly from graft donor cells, obtained 360 days after TCRalphabeta/CD19-depleted stem cell transplant. These TCRs come from a boy under three years old who had a stem cell transplant for Wiskott-Aldrich syndrome, so the T cells may come from the graft donor.

This clonotype was seen at least ten times. The chain couples TRBV28 to TRBJ2-5; 7 positions match TRBD2. Germline CDR1 and CDR2: MDHEN and SYDVKM. J gave up 2 bases and V 6 bases, and 3 bases lay outside the gene matches. This CDR3 has 13 amino acids. The CDR3, as DNA: TGTGCCAGCAGCTGGGGAGGGCAAGAGACCCAGTACTTC. As protein: CASSWGGQETQYF.

CDR3 sequence reads: CASRRGHFYEQYF. CDR3 DNA: TGTGCCAGCAGGCGGGGACACTTTTACGAGCAGTACTTC. The chain has TRBV6-1 and TRBJ2-7, with D perhaps matching TRBD1 or TRBD2 (6 bases each). The CDR3 extends over 13 amino acids. Germline CDR1 is MNHNS and CDR2 is SASEGT. V lost 6 bases and J lost 4, with 13 bases in between.

The chain joins TRBV15 to TRBJ2-1, with D maybe TRBD2 (5 bases). Germline V gene sequence: CDR1 LNHNV, CDR2 YYDKDF (reference sequence). The germline V and J ends were trimmed by 3 bases and 6 bases, with 15 bases remaining between them. The CDR3 has 15 residues. The CDR3 DNA reads TGTGCCACCAGCAGGGTCCTGAGGGTGGGCAATGAGCAGTTCTTC. Translation gives CATSRVLRVGNEQFF.

V usage is TRBV6-2 or TRBV6-3 and J usage is TRBJ2-7, with D tentatively TRBD1 or TRBD2 (5 bases each). CDR1 and CDR2 (germline): MNHEY, SVGEGT. V gave up 4 bases and J gave up 3 bases, with 7 bases separating them. This CDR3 has 12 amino acids. The CDR3 here is CASSWGYYEQYF. CDR3 coding DNA: TGTGCCAGCAGTTGGGGGTACTACGAGCAGTACTTC.

V and J are TRBV10-3 and TRBJ1-6, with a tentative D call TRBD1 (5 bases). In germline, CDR1 is ENHRY, CDR2 SYGVKD. Between the trimmed V and J ends, which lost 3 bases and 8 bases, there was a span of 14 bases. The CDR3 consists of 15 residues. This CDR3 is CAISEVGLIDSPLHF. Here the CDR3 DNA reads TGTGCCATCAGTGAAGTGGGGCTTATTGATTCACCCCTCCACTTT.

The chain links TRBV7-8 to TRBJ2-1; 7 bases map to TRBD1. Losses at the gene ends were 0 bases for V and 13 bases for J; bases not matched to a gene: 6. This CDR3 is 13 amino acids long. Looked up from germline, CDR1 is SGHVS and CDR2 is FQNEAQ. The CDR3 protein is CASSLARRDSQFF. Here the CDR3 DNA reads TGTGCCAGCAGCTTAGCCCGTCGGGACAGTCAGTTCTTC.

This clonotype came up many times. The CDR3 nucleotides read TGTGCCACCAGTAACACAGATACGCAGTATTTT. This translates into CATSNTDTQYF. This chain joins TRBV24-1 and TRBJ2-3; D is undetermined. CDR3 length: 11 amino acids. V gave up 6 bases and J gave up 2 bases, with 2 bases separating them. CDR1 and CDR2 from the germline V gene are KGHDR and SFDVKD.

The chain uses TRBV6-1 and TRBJ1-5; maybe TRBD1 (5 bases). Germline V gives CDR1 MNHNS, CDR2 SASEGT. Trimming removed 6 bases at V and 8 bases at J, with 20 bases between. CDR3 size: 15 residues. CDR3 residues: CASSRSPGLREPQHF. CDR3 sequence (DNA): TGTGCCAGCAGCCGAAGTCCAGGGCTCCGGGAGCCCCAGCATTTT.

In this sample, this clonotype turned up a few times. The chain combines TRBV6-1 with TRBJ2-3; tentatively, D is TRBD1 (6 bases). V was shortened by 4 bases and J by 4 bases, with 12 bases between the two germline ends. The germline gives CDR1 MNHNS, CDR2 SASEGT. This CDR3 region has 14 residues. CDR3 DNA: TGTGCCAGCAGTGTAGACAGGTCCCCAGATACGCAGTATTTT. This encodes CASSVDRSPDTQYF.

This clonotype was observed a few times. This chain uses TRBV29-1 with TRBJ2-3; unclear D gene. Germline CDR1 is SQVTM and CDR2 is ANQGSEA. CDR3 length equals 12 residues. This CDR3 reads CGIRWSTDTQYF. In nucleotides, the CDR3 is TGCGGGATCAGGTGGAGCACAGATACGCAGTATTTT.

Ten or more counts support this clonotype. The rearrangement joins TRBV12-3 or TRBV12-4 to TRBJ2-2; D possibly uses TRBD1 or TRBD2 (6 bases each). Trimming removed 6 bases at V and 3 bases at J, with 17 bases between. There are 16 residues in the CDR3. The CDR3 nucleotides read TGTGCCAGCAGCTATCGGGGGACACCGGACACCGGGGAGCTGTTTTTT. Translated: CASSYRGTPDTGELFF.

This clonotype has a count of ten or more. The V gene is TRBV28, the J gene TRBJ2-5, with D tentatively TRBD1 (5 bases). This CDR3 comprises 16 residues. V was clipped by 6 bases and J by 3 bases, with 20 bases between them. CDR1 MDHEN and CDR2 SYDVKM come from the germline V gene. CDR3 sequence reads: CASRHVRGQGEETQYF. DNA of the CDR3: TGTGCCAGCAGACATGTTCGAGGTCAAGGGGAAGAGACCCAGTACTTC. The full variable domain, in which reference TRBV28 and TRBJ2-5 provide the parts outside the CDR3, is DVKVTQSSRYLVKRTGEKVFLECVQDMDHENMFWYRQDPGLGLRLIYFSYDVKMKEKGDIPEGYSVSREKKERFSLILESASTNQTSMYLCASRHVRGQGEETQYFGPGTRLLVL.

This rearrangement joins TRBV15 to TRBJ2-5; possible D gene TRBD1, 5 bases. This CDR3 is 15 amino acids long. In germline, CDR1 is LNHNV, CDR2 YYDKDF (reference sequence). V dropped 6 bases and J dropped 2 bases, with 16 bases sitting between them. This CDR3 is CATRTQGPGQETQYF. DNA of the CDR3: TGTGCCACCAGAACTCAGGGTCCAGGACAAGAGACCCAGTACTTC.

The chain combines TRBV18 with TRBJ2-1; TRBD1 or TRBD2 may be the D gene (6 bases each). Trimming cost V 8 bases and J 8 bases, with 19 bases left between them. The CDR3 loop spans 14 amino acids. The V gene's germline CDR1 is KGHSH and CDR2 LQKENI. The CDR3: CASTYTARGDEQFF. The CDR3 DNA is TGTGCCAGCACCTACACTGCGAGGGGGGATGAGCAGTTCTTC.

This clonotype occurred a few times. The chain combines TRBV6-1 with TRBJ2-7; a weak D match, TRBD1 (5 bases). Trimming removed 2 bases from V and 3 bases from J, with 17 bases in between. Germline V gene data show CDR1 as MNHNS and CDR2 as SASEGT. This CDR3 is 16 amino acids long. CDR3 sequence reads: CASSELPGSMRYEQYF. DNA of the CDR3: TGTGCCAGCAGTGAATTGCCAGGGTCGATGCGCTACGAGCAGTACTTC.

The CDR3 spells CAWRRGNNEQFF. The CDR3 bases are TGTGCCTGGAGAAGAGGAAATAATGAGCAGTTCTTC. The chain couples TRBV30 to TRBJ2-1; D remains unclear. The CDR3 covers 12 residues. V lost 3 bases and J lost 7, with 10 bases in between. Germline CDR1 and CDR2: GTSNPN and SVGIG (reference sequence).

This clonotype was counted a single time. The chain recombines TRBV5-1 with TRBJ2-7, with 11 positions matching TRBD1. After removal of 6 bases from V and 6 bases from J, the junction contained 8 bases not matched to a gene. Germline loops: CDR1 SGHRS, CDR2 YFSETQ. The CDR3 is made up of 14 amino acids. CDR3 loop: CASTTGQGVGEQYF. CDR3 in DNA: TGCGCCAGCACTACGGGACAGGGGGTGGGCGAGCAGTACTTC.

This sequence joins TRBV6-2 or TRBV6-3 and TRBJ2-7; D possibly corresponds to TRBD1 (6 bases). The CDR3 sequence is 14 residues long. CDR1 and CDR2 (germline): MNHEY, SVGEGT. V was cut by 6 bases and J by 0 bases, with 12 bases left in between. The CDR3 spells CASSKDRHSYEQYF. CDR3 DNA sequence: TGTGCCAGCAGCAAAGACAGGCACTCCTACGAGCAGTACTTC.

In this sample, this clonotype turned up a few times. The chain employs TRBV5-1 and TRBJ2-2, with D hard to call. Germline assignment: CDR1 SGHRS and CDR2 YFSETQ. Trimming stripped 2 bases from V and 0 bases from J, with 5 bases between. The CDR3 extends over 14 amino acids. In nucleotides, the CDR3 is TGCGCCAGCAGCTTTGAAACGAACACCGGGGAGCTGTTTTTT. It encodes CASSFETNTGELFF.

V gene TRBV7-9 combines with J gene TRBJ1-1; perhaps TRBD1 as D (6 bases). Germline assignment: CDR1 SEHNR and CDR2 FQNEAQ (reference sequence). CDR3 length: 14 residues. DNA of the CDR3: TGTGCAGGAGGGGTCAGGGGCGCGAACACTGAAGCTTTCTTT. This sequence encodes CAGGVRGANTEAFF.

The rearrangement joins TRBV2 to TRBJ2-5, with TRBD2 as a possible D gene (6 bases). The germline V and J ends were trimmed by 8 bases and 5 bases, with 15 bases remaining between them. Germline V gene data show CDR1 as SNHLY and CDR2 as FYNNEI. The CDR3 spans 13 residues. CDR3 coding DNA: TGTGCCAGCGGTCGGGAGCGTGGGGAGACCCAGTACTTC. Amino acids: CASGRERGETQYF.

This clonotype was seen a handful of times. The chain links TRBV10-3 to TRBJ1-1, with no clear D. Trimming took 2 bases from V and 7 from J, leaving 8 bases between them. CDR1 is ENHRY and CDR2 is SYGVKD in the germline V gene. The length of the CDR3 is 12 residues. CDR3 protein: CAISEGGREAFF. As DNA, the CDR3 is TGTGCCATCAGTGAGGGTGGACGTGAAGCTTTCTTT.

The chain has TRBV5-6 and TRBJ1-2; D remains ambiguous. The germline CDR1 and CDR2 sequences are SGHDT and YYEEEE. Trimming took off 0 bases at V and 4 bases at J, with 10 bases between the two ends. The CDR3 consists of 14 residues. The CDR3, as DNA: TGTGCCAGCAGCTTGGAGGGAGCCTTCTATGGCTACACCTTC. Its translation: CASSLEGAFYGYTF.